This T cell receptor (beta chain) was captured in a study of blood T cell repertoires in COVID-19 (dated by TCRdb to the early 2020s). Study-wide context: Samples from collaborators originated in the United States, Italy and Spain and spanned both the acute and convalescent phases of COVID-19. The repertoires were released in a freely available public database meant as a resource for research on the immune response to SARS-CoV-2. Subjects who had been exposed to COVID-19, were actively infected with it, or had recovered from it provided the deeply sampled blood TCRbeta repertoires that made up the dataset. Where available, HLA class I and class II types were taken from metadata supplied by the sample provider and were not determined by assay-based typing. The material from the prospective study consisted of cDNA or gDNA derived from T cells, B-cell-depleted T cells, or PBMCs. Sample metadata almost always included a de-identified subject ID, COVID-19 status, age in years and sex. Samples came from the ongoing ImmuneRACE study (first 160 participants) plus 1,254 subjects from 6 global collaborators.

Whole blood was collected in K2EDTA tubes by collaborating institutions according to the institutions' own protocols. For TCRbeta analysis, collaborators shipped samples in one of three forms: frozen whole blood, isolated PBMCs, or DNA extracted from either of those sample types. From cysteine to phenylalanine, the CDR3 is 13 amino acids long. The CDR3 DNA has 39 bases and is translated from base 1. V is reduced by 0 bases and J by 3 bases, leaving a spacing of 6 bases between them. According to the germline V gene, CDR1 reads SGHTS and CDR2 reads YDEGEE. Broader findings and caveats from the paper: Clinical and demographic metadata were provided uncurated, with the amount varying by source and participant.

TCRbeta CDR3 regions were amplified from genomic DNA by means of the immunoSEQ Assay, a bias-controlled multiplex PCR. The paper's data handling went like this. The number of nucleated cells in each sample was estimated by amplification of reference gene primers within the assay. To quantify the absolute abundance of each unique TCRbeta CDR3 rearrangement, sequence reads were collapsed and filtered. For each sample, productive Simpson clonality was calculated as the square root of Simpson's diversity index over productive rearrangements. This immuneACCESS table, as held by TCRdb, lists in-frame sequences with V and J called but not all clones. Of the missing ones, under half trace to an unresolved V gene in checked studies; the others have no known cause. V, J and clone size are taken as reported in that table, and D and trimming were inferred from the DNA itself. The table for this sample lists about 250,000 clones; 82% of them were counted only once. The ten largest clones add up to 4.7% of the sample.

A word on this clone: Its antigen is currently not known. No clone much larger than this one lies a single base away; base qualities are absent.

This chain joins TRBV5-8 to TRBJ1-1, with TRBD1 tentatively as D gene (5 bases match). The sequence was collected from a woman aged 65 to 85 with acute or convalescent COVID-19. Sequences were obtained from peripheral blood. The DNA sequence is given as TGTGCCAGCAGCTTGGCCAGGGACACTGAAGCTTTCTTT. Translated, it reads CASSLARDTEAFF.